The 2 T cell receptor beta chains presented below share a single source sample, sequenced in a study of blood T cell repertoires in COVID-19. Clones were read by immunoSEQ multiplex PCR, and TCRdb kept only the in-frame ones, dropping some. The table shows 130,000 or so clones, with around 75% occurring only once. The sample taken for sequencing was peripheral blood. The origin of the receptors is a woman in her 70s with COVID-19, enrolled during active disease.

The chain joins TRBV25-1 to TRBJ1-5, with D perhaps TRBD1 (6 bases). Germline V CDR1 and CDR2: MGHDK, SYGVNS. The CDR3 covers 13 residues. V shed 4 bases and J shed 2 bases, with 6 bases lying between them. The CDR3 reads CASSGQGNQPQHF. The CDR3 DNA follows: TGTGCCAGCAGTGGACAGGGCAATCAGCCCCAGCATTTT. The full variable domain, its missing parts supplied by reference TRBV25-1 and TRBJ1-5, is EADIYQTPRYLVIGTGKKITLECSQTMGHDKMYWYQQDPGMELHLIHYSYGVNSTEKGDLSSESTVSRIRTEHFPLTLESARPSHTSQYLCASSGQGNQPQHFGDGTRLSIL.

The V gene is TRBV19, the J gene TRBJ1-1, with D perhaps TRBD1 (5 bases). The germline CDR1 and CDR2 sequences are LNHDA and SQIVND (reference sequence). Trimming left V 0 bases short and J 4 bases short, with 12 bases between. CDR3 size: 15 residues. The CDR3 DNA reads as TGTGCCAGTAGTATAGAGCGGGGGAGAAGCACTGAAGCTTTCTTT. Protein product: CASSIERGRSTEAFF.